In its sample, the clone carrying this T cell receptor beta chain was seen a few times. The antigen remains unidentified. The CDR3 runs 17 residues. The junction had 8 bases not matched to a gene; V was cut back by 1 base and J by 6 bases. Per the germline V gene, CDR1 is SEHNR and CDR2 is FQNEAQ (reference sequence). The method was immunoSEQ multiplex PCR; TCRdb's version includes in-frame clones alone and lacks a portion of them. This table has hundreds of thousands of clones, 88% appearing once. The sample's treatment: around 19 received Ad26.COV2.S at low or high dose, single or two shots; 5 received placebo; per-sample allocation not given. Sampling occurred on day 63 after the first vaccine or placebo injection. The sample came from a Boston adult aged 18-55 years. The data were obtained in a study of Ad26.COV2.S vaccination and SARS-CoV-2 variants. Study-wide points: Reports say spike-specific CD8+ and CD4+ T cell responses covered substantial breadth after vaccination. It was vaccine recipients, not placebo recipients, who had the higher spike-specific TCR breadth.

V gene TRBV7-9 combines with J gene TRBJ1-6; 8 positions agree with TRBD1. This clonotype was obtained from a person between 18 and 59 years old who received the Ad26.COV2.S COVID-19 vaccine or a placebo. Sample: peripheral blood, taken in a trial of Ad26.COV2.S vaccine versus placebo. CDR3 in amino acids: CASSLGQGASGNSPLHF. In DNA form, the CDR3 reads TGTGCCAGCAGCTTAGGGCAGGGGGCGTCTGGTAATTCACCCCTCCACTTT.